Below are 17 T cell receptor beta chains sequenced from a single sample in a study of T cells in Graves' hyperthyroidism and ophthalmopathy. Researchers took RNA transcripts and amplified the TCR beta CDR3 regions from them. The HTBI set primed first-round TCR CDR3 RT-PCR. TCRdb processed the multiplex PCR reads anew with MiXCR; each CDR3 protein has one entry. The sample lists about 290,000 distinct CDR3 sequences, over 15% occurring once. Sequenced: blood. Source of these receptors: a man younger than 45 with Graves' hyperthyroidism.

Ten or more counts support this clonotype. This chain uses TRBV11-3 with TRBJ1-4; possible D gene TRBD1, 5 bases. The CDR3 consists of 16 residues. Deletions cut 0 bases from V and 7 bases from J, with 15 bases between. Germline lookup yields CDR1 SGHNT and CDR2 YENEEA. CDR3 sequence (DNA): TGTGCCAGCAGCTTAGAACTTACAGGAATCAGTGAAAAACTGTTTTTT. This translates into CASSLELTGISEKLFF. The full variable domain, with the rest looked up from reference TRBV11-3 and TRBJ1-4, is EAGVVQSPRYKIIEKKQPVAFWCNPISGHNTLYWYLQNLGQGPELLIRYENEEAVDDSQLPKDRFSAERLKGVDSTLKIQPAELGDSAVYLCASSLELTGISEKLFFGSGTQLSVL.

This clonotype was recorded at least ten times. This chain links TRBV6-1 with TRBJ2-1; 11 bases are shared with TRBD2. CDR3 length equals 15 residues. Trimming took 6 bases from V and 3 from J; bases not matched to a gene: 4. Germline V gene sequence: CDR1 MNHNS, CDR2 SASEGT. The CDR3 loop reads CASRIAGGIYNEQFF. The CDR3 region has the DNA TGTGCCAGCAGGATAGCGGGAGGGATCTACAATGAGCAGTTCTTC.

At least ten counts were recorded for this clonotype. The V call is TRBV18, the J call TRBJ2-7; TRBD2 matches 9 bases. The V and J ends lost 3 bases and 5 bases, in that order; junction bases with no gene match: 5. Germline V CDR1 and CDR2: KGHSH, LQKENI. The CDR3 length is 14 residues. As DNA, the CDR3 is TGTGCCAGCTCACCGGTTAGCGGGAGTCACGAGCAGTACTTC. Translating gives CASSPVSGSHEQYF.

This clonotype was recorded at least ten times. CDR3 coding DNA: TGTGCCAGCGGATTAGCGGGAGGCTACGAGCAGTACTTC. This gives the protein CASGLAGGYEQYF. The chain employs TRBV7-2 and TRBJ2-7; 10 nucleotides align to TRBD2. The V gene's germline CDR1 is SGHTA and CDR2 FQGNSA. CDR3 length: 13 residues. After removal of 8 bases from V and 3 bases from J, the junction contained 4 bases not matched to a gene. The full variable domain, with the rest looked up from reference TRBV7-2 and TRBJ2-7, is GAGVSQSPSNKVTEKGKDVELRCDPISGHTALYWYRQSLGQGLEFLIYFQGNSAPDKSGLPSDRFSAERTGGSVSTLTIQRTQQEDSAVYLCASGLAGGYEQYFGPGTRLTVT.

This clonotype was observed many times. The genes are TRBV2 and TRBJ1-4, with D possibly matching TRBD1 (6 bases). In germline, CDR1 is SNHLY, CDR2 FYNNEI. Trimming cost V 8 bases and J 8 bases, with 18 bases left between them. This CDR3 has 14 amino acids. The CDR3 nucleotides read TGTGCCAGCGGGCGGGGGCAGCTGGGGGAAAAACTGTTTTTT. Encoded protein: CASGRGQLGEKLFF.

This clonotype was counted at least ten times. CDR3 bases: TGTGCCATCAGTGAGTTCGAAAGCCCCAACTATGGCTACACCTTC. It codes for CAISEFESPNYGYTF. J is TRBJ1-2 and V is TRBV10-3; D gene uncertain. This CDR3 is built from 15 residues. Looked up from germline, CDR1 is ENHRY and CDR2 is SYGVKD. V was shortened by 1 base and J by 2 bases, with 11 bases between the two germline ends.

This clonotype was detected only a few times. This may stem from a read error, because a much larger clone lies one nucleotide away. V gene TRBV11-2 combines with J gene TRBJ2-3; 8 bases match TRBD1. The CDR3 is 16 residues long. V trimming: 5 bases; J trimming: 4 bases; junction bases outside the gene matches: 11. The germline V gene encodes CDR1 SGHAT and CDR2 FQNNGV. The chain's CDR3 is CASSPRGQGGADTQYF. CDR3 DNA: TGTGCCAGCAGCCCCAGAGGACAGGGAGGCGCAGATACGCAGTATTTT.

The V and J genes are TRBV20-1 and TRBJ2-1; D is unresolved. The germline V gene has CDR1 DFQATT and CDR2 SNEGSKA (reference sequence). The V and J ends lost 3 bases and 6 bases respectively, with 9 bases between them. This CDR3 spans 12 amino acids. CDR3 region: CSASFVANEQFF. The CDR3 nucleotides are TGCAGTGCTAGTTTCGTGGCCAATGAGCAGTTCTTC.

CDR3 residues: CASSLVPTGGSPLHF. DNA of the CDR3: TGTGCCAGCAGCTTAGTTCCTACAGGGGGATCACCCCTCCACTTT. The chain joins TRBV7-6 to TRBJ1-6, with 8 bases aligning to TRBD1. Germline V gives CDR1 SGHVS, CDR2 FNYEAQ. CDR3 size: 15 residues. V dropped 1 base and J dropped 10; count of bases not matched to a gene: 6.

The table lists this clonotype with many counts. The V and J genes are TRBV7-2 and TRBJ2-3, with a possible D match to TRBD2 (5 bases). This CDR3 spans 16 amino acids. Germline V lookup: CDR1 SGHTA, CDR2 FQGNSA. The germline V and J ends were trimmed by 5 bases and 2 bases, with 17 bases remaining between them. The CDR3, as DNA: TGTGCCAGCAGCACAAGAGGGCGACTTTACACAGATACGCAGTATTTT. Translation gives CASSTRGRLYTDTQYF. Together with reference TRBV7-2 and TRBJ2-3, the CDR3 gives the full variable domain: GAGVSQSPSNKVTEKGKDVELRCDPISGHTALYWYRQSLGQGLEFLIYFQGNSAPDKSGLPSDRFSAERTGGSVSTLTIQRTQQEDSAVYLCASSTRGRLYTDTQYFGPGTRLTVL.

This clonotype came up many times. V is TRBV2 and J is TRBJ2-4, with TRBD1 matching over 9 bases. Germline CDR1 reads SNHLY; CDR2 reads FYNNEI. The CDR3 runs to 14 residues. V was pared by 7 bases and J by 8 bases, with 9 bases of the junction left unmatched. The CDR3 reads CASTSDRGEYIQYF. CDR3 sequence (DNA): TGTGCCAGCACGTCGGACAGGGGTGAATACATTCAGTACTTC.

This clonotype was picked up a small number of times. CDR3 region: CASSVDGTESYEQYF. The CDR3 region has the DNA TGTGCCAGCAGCGTAGACGGGACAGAGTCATACGAGCAGTACTTC. This chain links TRBV9 with TRBJ2-7; 7 bases are a match to TRBD1. Germline CDR1 SGDLS, CDR2 YYNGEE. The V segment lost 0 bases and the J segment 4 bases; nucleotides outside the gene matches: 7. The CDR3 length is 15 residues. Full variable domain (remainder filled in from reference TRBV9 and TRBJ2-7): DSGVTQTPKHLITATGQRVTLRCSPRSGDLSVYWYQQSLDQGLQFLIQYYNGEERAKGNILERFSAQQFPDLHSELNLSSLELGDSALYFCASSVDGTESYEQYFGPGTRLTVT.

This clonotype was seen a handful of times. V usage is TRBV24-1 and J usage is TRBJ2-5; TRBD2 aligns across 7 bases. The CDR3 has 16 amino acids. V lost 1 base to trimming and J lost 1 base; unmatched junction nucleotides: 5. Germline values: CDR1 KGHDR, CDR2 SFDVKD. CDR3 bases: TGTGCCACCAGTGATTTCAGCGGGATTGCCCAAGAGACCCAGTACTTC. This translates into CATSDFSGIAQETQYF.

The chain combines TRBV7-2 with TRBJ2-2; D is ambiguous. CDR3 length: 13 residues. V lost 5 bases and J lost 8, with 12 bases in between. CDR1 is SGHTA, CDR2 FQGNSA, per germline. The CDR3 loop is CASSRVLSGELFF. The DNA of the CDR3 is TGTGCCAGCAGCAGGGTTCTGTCTGGGGAGCTGTTTTTT.

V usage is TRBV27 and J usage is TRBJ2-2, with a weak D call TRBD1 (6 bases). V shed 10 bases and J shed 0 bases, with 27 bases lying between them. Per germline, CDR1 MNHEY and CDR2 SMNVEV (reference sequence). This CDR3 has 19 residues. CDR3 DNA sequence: TGTGCCACCTTCTCTTCCGATAGGGGGAGAGGATCGAACACCGGGGAGCTGTTTTTT. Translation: CATFSSDRGRGSNTGELFF.

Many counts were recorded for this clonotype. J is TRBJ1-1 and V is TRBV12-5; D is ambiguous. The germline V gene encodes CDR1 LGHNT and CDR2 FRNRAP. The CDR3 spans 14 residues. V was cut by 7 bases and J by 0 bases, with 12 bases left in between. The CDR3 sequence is CASDLLGLNTEAFF. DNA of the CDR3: TGTGCTAGTGATCTCTTGGGCCTGAACACTGAAGCTTTCTTT.

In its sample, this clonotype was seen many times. CDR3 nucleotides: TGTGCCAGCAGTCTTGACAGGGTCTATCAGCCCCAGCATTTT. Encoded protein: CASSLDRVYQPQHF. The V gene is TRBV12-3 or TRBV12-4, the J gene TRBJ1-5; TRBD1 matches 7 bases. This CDR3 region has 14 residues. After removal of 5 bases from V and 5 bases from J, the junction contained 6 bases not matched to a gene.